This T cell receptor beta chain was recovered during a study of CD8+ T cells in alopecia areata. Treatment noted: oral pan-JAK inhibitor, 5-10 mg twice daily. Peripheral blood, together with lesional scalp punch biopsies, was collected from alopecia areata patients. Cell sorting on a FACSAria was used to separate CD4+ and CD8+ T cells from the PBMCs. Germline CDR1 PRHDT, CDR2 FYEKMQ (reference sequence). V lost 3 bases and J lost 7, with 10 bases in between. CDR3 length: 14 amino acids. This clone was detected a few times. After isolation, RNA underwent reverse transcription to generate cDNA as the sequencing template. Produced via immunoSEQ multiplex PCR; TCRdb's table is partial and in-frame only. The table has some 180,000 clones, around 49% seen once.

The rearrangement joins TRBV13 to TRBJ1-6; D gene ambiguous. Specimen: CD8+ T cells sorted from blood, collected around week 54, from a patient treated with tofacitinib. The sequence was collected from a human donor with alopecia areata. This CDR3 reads CASSFAIGNSPLHF. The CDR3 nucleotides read TGTGCCAGCAGCTTTGCCATCGGGAATTCACCCCTCCACTTT.